These 21 T cell receptor beta chains were sequenced from one sample in a study of regulatory T cells in long-lasting Graves disease. Noted time point: persistent/refractory GD, antithyroid drugs over 5 years with positive TRAb. PBMC RNA served as the TCR library source. Building the TCR beta libraries relied on iRepertoire HTBI primers, and CDR3 regions underwent Arm-PCR. TCRdb processed the multiplex PCR reads anew with MiXCR; each CDR3 protein has one entry. The sample contains around 400,000 distinct CDR3 sequences, over 20% of which appear only once. The source material was peripheral blood mononuclear cells (PBMCs), sampled when the disease was refractory, from a patient treated with antithyroid drugs. These receptor sequences come from a female donor with Graves disease.

This clonotype was detected a few times. The chain combines TRBV2 with TRBJ2-3; maybe TRBD2 (6 bases). CDR1 SNHLY and CDR2 FYNNEI come from the germline V gene. There are 15 residues in the CDR3. The V gene lost 3 bases and the J gene lost 4 bases, with 14 bases spanning the gap. The CDR3 spells CASSDPTSPADTQYF. CDR3 in DNA: TGTGCCAGCAGTGATCCGACTAGTCCCGCAGATACGCAGTATTTT.

This clonotype has ten or more counts. The chain joins TRBV12-3 or TRBV12-4 to TRBJ2-2; TRBD2 agrees at 9 bases. V was pared by 4 bases and J by 1 base, with 1 base of the junction left unmatched. There are 15 residues in the CDR3. The CDR3 sequence: CASSSSGMNTGELFF. The DNA of the CDR3 is TGTGCCAGCAGTTCTAGCGGGATGAACACCGGGGAGCTGTTTTTT.

The table lists this clonotype with many counts. The chain combines TRBV28 with TRBJ2-2, with D hard to call. V gave up 4 bases and J gave up 5 bases, with 14 bases separating them. Germline CDR1 and CDR2: MDHEN and SYDVKM. This CDR3 contains 15 residues. The CDR3 region is CASSSKGPSTGELFF. The CDR3 DNA reads TGTGCCAGCAGTTCAAAGGGCCCGTCAACCGGGGAGCTGTTTTTT.

V gene TRBV14 combines with J gene TRBJ1-5, with 8 bases that match TRBD1. Per germline, CDR1 SGHDN and CDR2 FVKESK. CDR3 size: 20 residues. The V gene end was trimmed by 5 bases and the J gene end by 3 bases; junction bases not matched to a gene: 21. The DNA for the CDR3 is TGTGCCAGCAGCGTCGTAGGCCTTAGGCCCGAGACAGGGGCCAATCAGCCCCAGCATTTT. Encoded protein: CASSVVGLRPETGANQPQHF.

This sequence joins TRBV27 and TRBJ2-7, with 7 bases aligning to TRBD2. There are 15 residues in the CDR3. J lost 0 bases, V lost 6 bases, and 8 bases had no gene match. Germline V lookup: CDR1 MNHEY, CDR2 SMNVEV (reference sequence). CDR3 nucleotides: TGTGCCAGCAGATTTGGCGGGGGAAGCTCCTACGAGCAGTACTTC. Its protein is CASRFGGGSSYEQYF.

This chain joins TRBV3-1 and TRBJ2-3, with TRBD2 matching 8 bases. The CDR3 has 13 amino acids. The germline gives CDR1 LGHDT, CDR2 YNNKEL (reference sequence). After removal of 4 bases from V and 6 bases from J, the junction contained 3 bases not matched to a gene. The CDR3 DNA is TGTGCCAGCAGCCGTAGCGGGGTCGATACGCAGTATTTT. This codes for CASSRSGVDTQYF.

The rearrangement joins TRBV14 to TRBJ2-2; D remains unclear. V was shortened by 3 bases and J by 4 bases, with 9 bases between the two germline ends. Germline CDR1 and CDR2: SGHDN and FVKESK. The CDR3 loop spans 14 amino acids. CDR3 sequence: CASSQRLFTGELFF. The CDR3, as DNA: TGTGCCAGCAGCCAGCGTCTTTTCACCGGGGAGCTGTTTTTT.

As to this clonotype: Only one base separates this from a far larger clonotype, so it likely reflects a read error. This chain links TRBV27 with TRBJ1-2; 9 nucleotides line up with TRBD1. Per germline, CDR1 MNHEY and CDR2 SMNVEV (reference sequence). There are 15 residues in the CDR3. Trimming removed 7 bases from V and 7 bases from J; junction bases left unmatched: 13. DNA for the CDR3: TGTGCCAGCACCTTACAGGGGGCAGATTCGGGTGGCTACACCTTC. Its translation is CASTLQGADSGGYTF.

A few counts support this clonotype. The chain couples TRBV6-1 to TRBJ2-2; D ambiguous. The V end was cut by 7 bases, the J end by 5 bases, with 23 bases between. Germline lookup yields CDR1 MNHNS and CDR2 SASEGT. This CDR3 is built from 17 residues. The CDR3 loop reads CASTNNQALMGTGELFF. Written as DNA, the CDR3 is TGTGCCAGCACCAATAATCAGGCCCTAATGGGGACCGGGGAGCTGTTTTTT.

This clonotype was counted ten times or more. The J gene is TRBJ2-4, the V gene TRBV2, with 9 bases that match TRBD2. Germline V gives CDR1 SNHLY, CDR2 FYNNEI. This CDR3 region has 14 residues. With V trimmed by 6 bases and J by 3 bases, 3 bases remained unmatched. CDR3 bases: TGTGCCAGCAGCGGACTAGCGAGCAAAAACATTCAGTACTTC. Protein sequence: CASSGLASKNIQYF.

This clonotype was counted at least ten times. The chain has TRBV11-2 and TRBJ2-5, with 7 bases identical to TRBD2. Per germline, CDR1 SGHAT and CDR2 FQNNGV. With V trimmed by 3 bases and J by 0 bases, 22 bases remained unmatched. This CDR3 is built from 21 residues. CDR3 in amino acids: CASSFVPPNGLDGVDQETQYF. DNA for the CDR3: TGTGCCAGCAGCTTCGTTCCCCCAAACGGACTAGATGGGGTAGACCAAGAGACCCAGTACTTC.

The chain joins TRBV28 to TRBJ2-3; no clear D. V lost 3 bases to trimming and J lost 4 bases, with 11 bases between them. Germline V gene sequence: CDR1 MDHEN, CDR2 SYDVKM. This CDR3 is 14 amino acids long. CDR3 amino acids: CASSFIGLADTQYF. CDR3 nucleotide sequence: TGTGCCAGCAGTTTCATAGGTTTGGCAGATACGCAGTATTTT.

The genes are TRBV10-3 and TRBJ2-2; the D is unclear. The CDR3 is made up of 14 amino acids. V was pared by 3 bases and J by 3 bases, with 8 bases between. The V gene's germline CDR1 is ENHRY and CDR2 SYGVKD. DNA for the CDR3: TGTGCCATCAGTGAAATTAGGGACACCGGGGAGCTGTTTTTT. Its protein is CAISEIRDTGELFF.

This clonotype was seen repeatedly, ten times or more. This sequence joins TRBV29-1 and TRBJ1-2; 10 bases match TRBD1. V trimming: 1 base; J trimming: 7 bases; junction bases outside the gene matches: 0. CDR1 and CDR2 (germline): SQVTM, ANQGSEA. The CDR3 sequence is 12 residues long. The CDR3, as DNA: TGCAGCGTTGAAGGGACAGGGGGTGGCTACACCTTC. This codes for CSVEGTGGGYTF.

Concerning this clonotype itself: This CDR3 fails to terminate in the conserved phenylalanine or tryptophan, so it likely reflects a read error. The rearrangement uses TRBV7-9 and TRBJ2-5; possibly TRBD2 for D (6 bases). V lost 8 bases and J lost 4, with 8 bases in between. The CDR3 sequence is 11 residues long. In germline, CDR1 is SEHNR, CDR2 FQNEAQ (reference sequence). The CDR3 sequence: CASAGRETQYS. Here the CDR3 DNA reads TGTGCCAGCGCGGGGAGAGAGACCCAGTACTCC.

This clonotype was detected a few times. The chain employs TRBV18 and TRBJ1-2; D is ambiguous. Germline V lookup: CDR1 KGHSH, CDR2 LQKENI. The V gene lost 0 bases and the J gene lost 0 bases, with 14 bases spanning the gap. This CDR3 spans 17 amino acids. Here the CDR3 DNA reads TGTGCCAGCTCACCACCGCCCACAGACATAGCTAACTATGGCTACACCTTC. This codes for CASSPPPTDIANYGYTF.

V is TRBV19 and J is TRBJ1-4, with TRBD1 matching 7 bases. This CDR3 is built from 19 residues. CDR1 is LNHDA and CDR2 is SQIVND in the germline V gene (reference sequence). V lost 1 base to trimming and J lost 6 bases; unmatched junction nucleotides: 17. The CDR3 DNA sequence: TGTGCCAGTAGTATAGTTTCTGGGACAGCGCCCTTGGAGGATGAAAAACTGTTTTTT. It translates to CASSIVSGTAPLEDEKLFF.

A remark on this clonotype: A much more abundant neighbour one base away suggests this may be a read error. The chain recombines TRBV27 with TRBJ2-5, with a weak D call TRBD1 (6 bases). The CDR3 is 13 amino acids. Trimming took 6 bases from V and 7 from J, leaving 15 bases between them. CDR1 and CDR2 from the germline V gene are MNHEY and SMNVEV (reference sequence). The CDR3 nucleotides read TGTGCCAGCAGCAATGACCGACAGGCGACCCAGTACTTC. Residues: CASSNDRQATQYF.

This clonotype showed up many times. The chain carries TRBV12-3 or TRBV12-4 and TRBJ2-2; 9 bases line up with TRBD1. The CDR3 sequence is 17 residues long. V lost 5 bases to trimming and J lost 5 bases; unmatched junction nucleotides: 12. This CDR3 reads CASSLLTGGLETGELFF. The CDR3 bases are TGTGCCAGCAGTCTTCTTACAGGGGGCTTAGAGACCGGGGAGCTGTTTTTT.

This clonotype was counted ten times or more. The V call is TRBV6-5, the J call TRBJ1-4; D not resolved. Germline lookup yields CDR1 MNHEY and CDR2 SVGAGI. With 4 bases removed from V and 0 bases from J, the gap between germline ends came to 9 bases. This CDR3 is 15 amino acids long. The CDR3 spells CASSFTPATNEKLFF. CDR3 nucleotides: TGTGCCAGCAGTTTTACGCCGGCAACTAATGAAAAACTGTTTTTT.

The chain couples TRBV20-1 to TRBJ2-3; a possible D gene is TRBD2 (5 bases). This CDR3 is 14 amino acids long. V lost 4 bases and J 2 bases, leaving 13 bases between the germline ends. Germline V gene lookup returns CDR1 DFQATT and CDR2 SNEGSKA (reference sequence). CDR3 coding DNA: TGCAGTGCTATATCCCGGGATTTCACAGATACGCAGTATTTT. Translated, it gives CSAISRDFTDTQYF.